This TCR beta chain was identified during a study of long-term antiretroviral therapy in people with HIV (dated by TCRdb to about 2022). In the study overall: The earliest samples were collected approximately a decade before the 2015 WHO recommendation for immediate ART, a period when ART was typically delayed until CD4 counts fell. This retrospective serial study examined whether starting ART and sustained HIV suppression were associated with changes in the composition and diversity of the TRB repertoire in peripheral blood. The cohort contributed fewer than 200 cryopreserved PBMC samples from a few dozen adults with confirmed HIV infection, collected serially over a mean of around 6 years (range 1-12). About 35% of the 30 participants with HIV were female. No cross-contamination during QIAcube processing was shown when test extractions of a monoclonal T-cell line were performed alongside fewer than 35 polyclonal samples.

Study-level results and caveats: Inferences about post-ART repertoire changes were limited because no data were available on ART adherence, viral resistance or therapy changes. At every time point, the repertoire was dominated by expanded TRB clones first identified before ART initiation, although this dominance fluctuated and, in many PLHIV, declined after ART. Because pre-ART samples had limited cell numbers, unsorted PBMC were profiled rather than sorted CD4+ and CD8+ T cells. CDR3 length ranges in HIV repertoires were narrower than in controls, and network structure suggested an antigen-experienced repertoire with only a slight naive shift after ART. ART initiation was associated with a significant increase in TRB diversity, but diversity stayed significantly below transplant donor controls even after long-term ART. The samples were dated from about 2003 to 2018, and the ART regimens that were used may be less effective than current ART regimens. Because PBMC availability was limited, only the TCR beta chain was sequenced, with no alpha chain pairing.

Participants were included only if at least one PBMC sample before ART initiation and at least two post-ART samples were available. Every participant with HIV received treatment in the United States of America. Cryopreserved samples of about 0.9-11 million PBMC were thawed and washed before DNA extraction. At the time of the earliest PBMC sample, participants with HIV were aged between about 20 and 54 years. PBMC samples from each participant spanned 1-4 timepoints before ART initiation and 2-8 timepoints after ART initiation, with a median of 7 samples. Serial HIV viral load, CD4+ T-cell count, ART history and demographic data were obtained for every participant. Genomic DNA was extracted from unsorted PBMC with a Qiagen kit on a QIAcube, with processing performed in batches of 12 samples. With regard to this clone: The antigen it binds to is not known. Nothing much larger sits one base from this clone, and base qualities are not available.

The immunoSEQ hsTCRB v3.0 assay was used at survey level resolution to sequence the TRB variable region. The target sequencing depth for TRB was roughly 40,000-55,000 T-cell genomes per sample. An Illumina MiSeq with a v3 150-cycle kit was used to sequence the pooled TRB libraries. In the original analysis: Repertoire analysis ran in R within a reproducible Nextflow workflow covering QC, data transformation and analysis. LymphoSeq2, an R package for AIRR-Seq data exploration, was used to implement custom analyses. A few samples yielding fewer than 5000 total TRB sequences were excluded, leaving over 150 analyzed HIV repertoires. Among the 180 to 200 HIV repertoires that were kept, 59 were collected before ART initiation and about 130 were collected after ART initiation. Repertoires were downsampled to 5000 TRB nucleotide sequences, and summary statistics were averaged over 100 downsampling iterations. Only TRB sequences with CDR3 regions of at least seven amino acids were retained for analysis. Diversity was measured with a Shannon entropy-derived clonality score and the Gini coefficient. Repertoire networks linked the top 5000 CDR3 amino acid sequences whenever two sequences differed by an edit distance of one. For TRB CDR3 amino acid sequences, GLIPH2 was used to predict antigen specificity groups and MHC restriction. To flag known associations with CMV, EBV, HIV or tissue antigens, CDR3 amino acid sequences were compared against VDJdb and McPAS-TCR. Pre-ART, post-ART and control groups were compared with Wilcoxon signed-rank tests and Holm-Bonferroni correction. Entries here come from immuneACCESS through TCRdb and include only in-frame sequences with V and J called. Some clones fail to appear in such tables; in the studies checked, an unresolved V gene covers under half of the shortfall, and the cause of the remainder is unknown. V, J and clone size were drawn from that table, and D and trimming were deduced from the DNA. This sample gives about 25,000 clones in total; about 86% of them show up just once. The ten largest clones take up more than 4.5% of the sample.

The germline ends are 4 bases apart after V is trimmed by 0 bases and J by 2 bases. As encoded in the germline V gene, CDR1 is SGHDT while CDR2 is YYEEEE. The CDR3 contains 13 residues, cysteine and phenylalanine counted. CDR3 DNA is the only sequence kept; it has 39 bases, read in frame from the first base. The specimen was unsorted PBMCs, collected about 4.5 years after starting antiretroviral therapy. In this chain, TRBV5-6 is recombined with TRBJ2-3, with the identity of the D gene unclear. This sequence was found in a man aged 25 to 40 with HIV. Here is the DNA: TGTGCCAGCAGCTTGGGGCACACAGATACGCAGTATTTT. Its amino acids are CASSLGHTDTQYF.